The rows below give T cell receptor beta chains drawn from one sample of a study of T cell responses to AZD1222 COVID-19 vaccine. Clones were sequenced by immunoSEQ multiplex PCR, and TCRdb holds only the in-frame ones, with some missing. Here the sample spans 80,000 or so clones, approximately 85% being singletons. Here the sequenced sample was peripheral blood, taken on day 0 of MenACWY control vaccination. Every receptor here comes from an adult in good health. The CDR3 runs from the conserved cysteine through the conserved F or W. The D gene is left open where the match is weak. A row's size may be missing; if present it is once, few, many or a size class.

>TRBV30|TRBJ1-2|NA|NA
CAWSSLQGGGDGYTF
TGTGCCTGGAGTTCCCTACAGGGTGGCGGGGATGGCTACACCTTC
>TRBV3-1/TRBV3-2|TRBJ1-2|TRBD1|once
CASSHQGAYGYTF
TGTGCCAGCAGCCATCAGGGGGCCTATGGCTACACCTTC
>TRBV5-1|TRBJ2-1|TRBD2|NA
CASSLVAAGVGEQFF
TGCGCCAGCAGCTTGGTGGCCGCGGGGGTGGGTGAGCAGTTCTTC
>TRBV4-1|TRBJ2-2|TRBD1|NA
CASSLRGQGTGELFF
TGCGCCAGCAGCTTAAGGGGGCAGGGCACCGGGGAGCTGTTTTTT
>TRBV5-1|TRBJ2-5|NA|NA
CASRSQETQYF
TGCGCCAGCAGGAGCCAAGAGACCCAGTACTTC
>TRBV5-4|TRBJ2-3|NA|NA
CASSPMPGSFSTDTQYF
TGTGCCAGCAGCCCCATGCCGGGGAGCTTTAGCACAGATACGCAGTATTTT
>TRBV4-3|TRBJ2-1|NA|NA
CASSLPLEGHNEQFF
TGCGCCAGCAGCCTACCCCTTGAGGGCCACAATGAGCAGTTCTTC
>TRBV4-2|TRBJ2-1|NA|NA
CASSQEGGSYNEQFF
TGTGCCAGCAGCCAAGAAGGGGGCTCCTACAATGAGCAGTTCTTC
>TRBV7-6|TRBJ2-2|TRBD2|NA
CASSPRGGTGELFF
TGTGCCAGCAGCCCCCGGGGGGGAACCGGGGAGCTGTTTTTT
>TRBV18|TRBJ1-1|NA|few
CASSLDRNTEAFF
TGTGCCAGCTCCCTGGACAGAAACACTGAAGCTTTCTTT
>TRBV6-2/TRBV6-3|TRBJ2-7|NA|NA
CASSQGTATYEQYF
TGTGCCAGCAGTCAAGGGACTGCAACCTACGAGCAGTACTTC
>TRBV7-2|TRBJ1-3|NA|NA
CASSLVEVGSSGNTIYF
TGTGCCAGCAGCTTAGTTGAGGTCGGCAGCTCTGGAAACACCATATATTTT
>TRBV7-9|TRBJ1-3|NA|few
CASSSDSLDTIYF
TGTGCCAGCAGCTCGGACAGTCTCGACACCATATATTTT
>TRBV2|TRBJ2-2|NA|NA
CASTGRDTGELFF
TGTGCCAGCACGGGCAGGGACACCGGGGAGCTGTTTTTT
>TRBV7-2|TRBJ1-5|NA|NA
CASSVTSNQPQHF
TGTGCCAGCAGCGTAACCTCCAATCAGCCCCAGCATTTT
>TRBV6-2/TRBV6-3|TRBJ1-2|NA|NA
CASSYEAYGYTF
TGTGCCAGCAGTTATGAGGCCTATGGCTACACCTTC
>TRBV5-4|TRBJ1-4|NA|NA
CASSLSMGPNEKLFF
TGTGCCAGCAGCTTGTCTATGGGGCCGAATGAAAAACTGTTTTTT
>TRBV27|TRBJ2-2|NA|NA
CASSFRGTGELFF
TGTGCCAGCAGTTTTAGGGGCACCGGGGAGCTGTTTTTT
>TRBV7-7|TRBJ2-2|TRBD2|NA
CASSLGTSGATGELFF
TGTGCTAGCAGCTTAGGGACTAGCGGGGCAACCGGGGAGCTGTTTTTT
>TRBV3-1/TRBV3-2|TRBJ1-3|NA|NA
CASSQGAGNTIYF
TGTGCCAGCAGCCAGGGCGCGGGAAACACCATATATTTT
>TRBV3-1/TRBV3-2|TRBJ1-2|NA|NA
CASSPPFPNYGYTF
TGTGCCAGCAGCCCCCCCTTTCCTAACTATGGCTACACCTTC
>TRBV7-2|TRBJ1-5|NA|NA
CASSLWVGTNQPQHF
TGTGCCAGCAGCTTATGGGTGGGCACAAATCAGCCCCAGCATTTT
>TRBV7-3|TRBJ1-1|TRBD1|NA
CASSLRRTGREAFF
TGTGCCAGCAGCTTAAGAAGGACAGGAAGGGAAGCTTTCTTT
>TRBV19|TRBJ1-6|NA|NA
CASKGPNSPLHF
TGTGCCAGTAAGGGTCCAAATTCACCCCTCCACTTT